A single sample is the source of the 8 T cell receptor beta chains below, sequenced in a study of blood T cell repertoires in COVID-19. Profiling relied on immunoSEQ multiplex PCR, and the TCRdb table lists in-frame clones only, not all of them. The sample shows approximately 92,000 clones, approximately 88% of them seen only once. Sample: peripheral blood. These receptors were collected from a woman in her fifties or sixties with COVID-19, enrolled during active disease.

The rearrangement uses TRBV9 and TRBJ2-3; the D gene is possibly TRBD1 (6 bases). The CDR3 covers 15 residues. Deletions cut 0 bases from V and 2 bases from J, with 10 bases between. CDR1 is SGDLS, CDR2 YYNGEE, per germline. The CDR3 is CASSVDGQNTDTQYF. CDR3 nucleotide sequence: TGTGCCAGCAGCGTAGATGGACAGAACACAGATACGCAGTATTTT.

This sequence joins TRBV2 and TRBJ2-3, with 10 positions matching TRBD2. The CDR3 consists of 15 residues. V was clipped by 6 bases and J by 6 bases; unmatched bases: 9. Germline V gives CDR1 SNHLY, CDR2 FYNNEI. CDR3 loop: CASRTRAGGPDTQYF. DNA for the CDR3: TGTGCCAGCAGGACAAGAGCGGGGGGGCCCGATACGCAGTATTTT.

The chain has TRBV6-2 or TRBV6-3 and TRBJ2-7; TRBD2 might be the D (7 bases). The V and J ends lost 4 bases and 2 bases respectively, with 12 bases between them. CDR1 and CDR2 from the germline V gene are MNHEY and SVGEGT. The length of the CDR3 is 14 residues. The CDR3 sequence is CASSLRGHAYEQYF. CDR3 DNA: TGTGCCAGCAGTTTGCGGGGGCACGCCTACGAGCAGTACTTC.

J is TRBJ2-1 and V is TRBV4-3; D remains unclear. The V and J ends lost 0 bases and 7 bases respectively, with 10 bases between them. The CDR3 has 14 amino acids. The V gene's germline CDR1 is LGHNA and CDR2 YSLEER. The CDR3 region is CASSQDTTLNEQFF. CDR3 sequence (DNA): TGCGCCAGCAGCCAAGATACGACTTTGAATGAGCAGTTCTTC.

The sample holds one count of this clone. The rearrangement joins TRBV27 to TRBJ2-1; 7 bases match TRBD1. With V trimmed by 5 bases and J by 2 bases, 3 bases remained unmatched. Germline CDR1 reads MNHEY; CDR2 reads SMNVEV (reference sequence). There are 14 residues in the CDR3. The CDR3 loop reads CASSPGQPYNEQFF. The CDR3 DNA is TGTGCCAGCAGTCCGGGACAGCCCTACAATGAGCAGTTCTTC.

This clone was seen a few times. The chain employs TRBV10-3 and TRBJ2-1; D may be TRBD1 (6 bases). V lost 4 bases and J 10 bases, leaving 14 bases between the germline ends. The germline gives CDR1 ENHRY, CDR2 SYGVKD. This CDR3 contains 13 residues. The chain's CDR3 is CAISGGRDTEQFF. The CDR3, as DNA: TGTGCCATCAGTGGAGGAAGGGACACAGAGCAGTTCTTC.

J is TRBJ1-6 and V is TRBV6-5; TRBD1 agrees at 9 bases. V lost 6 bases, J lost 7 bases, and 7 bases stayed unmatched. Germline CDR1 is MNHEY and CDR2 is SVGAGI. The CDR3 extends over 15 amino acids. DNA of the CDR3: TGTGCCAGCAGGTCCGGGACAGGGTTGAATTCACCCCTCCACTTT. It codes for CASRSGTGLNSPLHF.

This clone came up once. This sequence joins TRBV5-6 and TRBJ2-5; weak D call: TRBD2 (7 bases). This CDR3 contains 14 residues. Germline V gives CDR1 SGHDT, CDR2 YYEEEE. The V end lost 4 bases, the J end lost 5 bases, and 15 bases lay between the germline ends. This CDR3 is CASSNWGGGETQYF. CDR3 nucleotides: TGTGCCAGCAGCAACTGGGGGGGCGGGGAGACCCAGTACTTC.